This T cell receptor beta chain was sequenced in a study of spatial heterogeneity in lung cancer. Study context: Sequencing consistently turned up more beta-chain sequences than alpha-chain sequences. On average, each unique TCR and UMI combination appeared more than ten times in raw reads. Study-level results: Blood carried ubiquitous expanded tumor TCRs more at resection than follow-up.

V was clipped by 5 bases and J by 1 base, with 14 bases between them. Per the germline V gene, CDR1 is KGHSH and CDR2 is LQKENI. This CDR3 has 15 amino acids. On this clonotype itself: What it recognizes is unknown.

Using its own MiXCR run on the 5' RACE reads, TCRdb lists one record per CDR3 protein. The table records some 45,000 distinct CDR3 sequences, 10% to 15% of them present only once. Time point specified: sample taken at primary tumor resection. Unsorted whole RNA of tumor, nontumor lung or frozen PBMC was sequenced. The approximately 77 donors had untreated early-stage non-small cell lung cancer. The source of this sequence is a female donor with early-stage non-small cell lung cancer. Source: PBMCs, taken at surgery. The chain carries TRBV18 and TRBJ1-1, with D perhaps matching TRBD1 (6 bases). This CDR3 is CASSNLDSSNTEAFF. DNA of the CDR3: TGTGCCAGCTCAAATCTGGACAGTTCGAACACTGAAGCTTTCTTT.